This TCR beta chain comes out of a study of T cells in Graves' hyperthyroidism and ophthalmopathy. Active moderate-to-severe ophthalmopathy, Clinical Activity Score at least 3, NOSPECS at least 4, under 3 months' duration. RNA transcripts gave rise to amplified TCR beta CDR3 regions. A set of HTBI primers served as the primers for a first-round RT-PCR of the TCR CDR3. TCRdb itself ran the multiplex PCR reads through MiXCR, one entry per CDR3 protein. The table includes approximately 300,000 distinct CDR3 sequences, more than 15% detected once. Regarding the study as a whole: Progression to ophthalmopathy was predicted a median of approximately 6.4 months early. Also found in blood were most expanded thyroid clonotypes above 0.001. Classification by a 13 V-J model distinguished ophthalmopathy from stable hyperthyroidism.

Germline CDR1 DFQATT, CDR2 SNEGSKA (reference sequence). Trimming shortened V by 5 bases and J by 7 bases, and 23 bases separated the two germline ends. The CDR3 length is 16 residues. In regard to this clonotype: The antigen remains undetermined.

This clonotype was obtained from an older woman with Graves' ophthalmopathy. V and J are TRBV20-1 and TRBJ1-4; D not resolved. The sample taken for sequencing was blood. The CDR3 sequence: CSAARGQAGMGEKLFF. Written as DNA, the CDR3 is TGCAGTGCTGCGAGAGGGCAGGCCGGGATGGGTGAAAAACTGTTTTTT.